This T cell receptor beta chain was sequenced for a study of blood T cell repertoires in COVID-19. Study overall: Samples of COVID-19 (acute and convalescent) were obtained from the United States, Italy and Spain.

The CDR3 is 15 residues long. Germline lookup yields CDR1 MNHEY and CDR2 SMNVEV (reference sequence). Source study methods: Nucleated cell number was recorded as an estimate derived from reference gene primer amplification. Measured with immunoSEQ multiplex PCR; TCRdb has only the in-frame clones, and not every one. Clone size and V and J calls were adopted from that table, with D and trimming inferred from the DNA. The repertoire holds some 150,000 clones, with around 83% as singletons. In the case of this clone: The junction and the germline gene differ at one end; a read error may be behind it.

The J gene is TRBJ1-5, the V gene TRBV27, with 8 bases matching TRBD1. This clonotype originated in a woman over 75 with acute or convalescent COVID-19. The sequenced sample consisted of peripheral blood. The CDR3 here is CVSSPSRGLNQPQHF. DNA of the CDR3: TGTGTCAGCAGCCCGAGCAGGGGGCTGAATCAGCCCCAGCATTTT.